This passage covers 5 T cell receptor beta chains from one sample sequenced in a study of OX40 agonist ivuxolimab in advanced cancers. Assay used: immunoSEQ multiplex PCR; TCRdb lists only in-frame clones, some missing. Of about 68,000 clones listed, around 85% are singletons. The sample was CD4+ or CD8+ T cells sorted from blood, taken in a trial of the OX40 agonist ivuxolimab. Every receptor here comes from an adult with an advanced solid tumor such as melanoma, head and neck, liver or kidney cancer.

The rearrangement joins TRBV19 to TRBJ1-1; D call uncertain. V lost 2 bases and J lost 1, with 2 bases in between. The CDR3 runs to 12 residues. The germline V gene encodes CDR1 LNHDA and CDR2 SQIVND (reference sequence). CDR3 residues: CASSIQNTEAFF. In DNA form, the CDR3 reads TGTGCCAGTAGTATACAGAACACTGAAGCTTTCTTT.

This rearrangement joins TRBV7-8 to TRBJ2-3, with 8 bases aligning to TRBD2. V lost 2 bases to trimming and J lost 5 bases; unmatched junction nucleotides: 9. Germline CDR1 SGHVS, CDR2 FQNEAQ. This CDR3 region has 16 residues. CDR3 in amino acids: CASSLSGGATGDTQYF. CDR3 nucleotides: TGTGCCAGCAGCTTAAGCGGGGGAGCCACCGGAGATACGCAGTATTTT. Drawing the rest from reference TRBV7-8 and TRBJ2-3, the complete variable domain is GAGVSQSPRYKVAKRGQDVALRCDPISGHVSLFWYQQALGQGPEFLTYFQNEAQLDKSGLPSDRFFAERPEGSVSTLKIQRTQQEDSAVYLCASSLSGGATGDTQYFGPGTRLTVL.

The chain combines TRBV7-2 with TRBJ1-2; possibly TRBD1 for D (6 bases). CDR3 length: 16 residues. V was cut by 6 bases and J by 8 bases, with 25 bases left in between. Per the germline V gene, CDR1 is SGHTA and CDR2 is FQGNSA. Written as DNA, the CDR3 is TGTGCCAGCAGTCAGGGGAGGACATCGGGGAACGCGGGCTACACCTTC. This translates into CASSQGRTSGNAGYTF.

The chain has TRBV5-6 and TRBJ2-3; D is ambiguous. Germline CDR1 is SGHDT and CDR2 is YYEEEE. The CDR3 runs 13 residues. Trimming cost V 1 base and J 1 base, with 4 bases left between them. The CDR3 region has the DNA TGTGCCAGCAGCTTGTACGGCACAGATACGCAGTATTTT. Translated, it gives CASSLYGTDTQYF.

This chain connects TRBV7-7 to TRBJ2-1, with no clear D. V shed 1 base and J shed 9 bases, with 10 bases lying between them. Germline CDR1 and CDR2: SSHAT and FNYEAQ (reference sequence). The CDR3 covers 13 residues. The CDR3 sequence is CASSLEAFTEQFF. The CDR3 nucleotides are TGTGCCAGCAGCTTAGAAGCTTTCACTGAGCAGTTCTTC.